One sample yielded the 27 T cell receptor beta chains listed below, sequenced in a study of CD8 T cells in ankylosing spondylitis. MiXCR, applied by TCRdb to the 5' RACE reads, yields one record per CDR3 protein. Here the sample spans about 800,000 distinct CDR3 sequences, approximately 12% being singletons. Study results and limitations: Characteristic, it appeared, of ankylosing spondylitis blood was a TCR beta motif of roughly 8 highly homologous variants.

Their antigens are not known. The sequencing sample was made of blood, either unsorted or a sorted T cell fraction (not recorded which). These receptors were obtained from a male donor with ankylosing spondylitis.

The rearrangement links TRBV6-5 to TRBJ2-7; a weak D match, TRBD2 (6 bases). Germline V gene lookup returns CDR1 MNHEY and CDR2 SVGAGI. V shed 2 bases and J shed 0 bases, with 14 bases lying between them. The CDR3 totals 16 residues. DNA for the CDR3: TGTGCCAGCAGTTACCGCCTTAGGCGGGGCTCCTACGAGCAGTACTTC. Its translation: CASSYRLRRGSYEQYF.

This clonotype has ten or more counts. For the CDR3, the DNA is TGTGCCACCAGTCAAGGGCTTAGCGGATACACAGATACGCAGTATTTT. This encodes CATSQGLSGYTDTQYF. This chain joins TRBV15 and TRBJ2-3, with D possibly being TRBD2 (6 bases). V gave up 6 bases and J gave up 2 bases, with 18 bases separating them. The CDR3 loop spans 16 amino acids. CDR1 LNHNV and CDR2 YYDKDF come from the germline V gene (reference sequence).

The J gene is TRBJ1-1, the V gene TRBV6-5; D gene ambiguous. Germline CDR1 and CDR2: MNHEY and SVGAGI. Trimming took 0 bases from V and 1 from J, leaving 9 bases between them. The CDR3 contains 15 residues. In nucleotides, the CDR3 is TGTGCCAGCAGTTACTCTGTCAGGAAGAACACTGAAGCTTTCTTT. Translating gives CASSYSVRKNTEAFF.

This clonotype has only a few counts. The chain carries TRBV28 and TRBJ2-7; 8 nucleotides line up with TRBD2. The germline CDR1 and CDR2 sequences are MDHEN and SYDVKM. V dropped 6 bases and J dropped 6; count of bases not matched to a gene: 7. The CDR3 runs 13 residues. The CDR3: CASSRGLGGEQYF. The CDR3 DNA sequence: TGTGCCAGCAGCCGGGGACTAGGAGGCGAGCAGTACTTC.

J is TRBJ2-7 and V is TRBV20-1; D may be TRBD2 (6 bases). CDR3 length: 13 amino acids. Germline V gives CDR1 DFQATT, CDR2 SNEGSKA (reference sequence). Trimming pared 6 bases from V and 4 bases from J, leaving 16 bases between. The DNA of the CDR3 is TGCAGTGCAAACCGGGACTGGTGGTACGAGCAGTACTTC. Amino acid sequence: CSANRDWWYEQYF.

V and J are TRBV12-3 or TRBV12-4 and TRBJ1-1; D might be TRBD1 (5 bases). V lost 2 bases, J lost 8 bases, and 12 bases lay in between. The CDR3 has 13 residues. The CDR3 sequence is CASSLLWGGEAFF. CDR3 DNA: TGTGCCAGCAGTTTACTTTGGGGGGGGGAAGCTTTCTTT.

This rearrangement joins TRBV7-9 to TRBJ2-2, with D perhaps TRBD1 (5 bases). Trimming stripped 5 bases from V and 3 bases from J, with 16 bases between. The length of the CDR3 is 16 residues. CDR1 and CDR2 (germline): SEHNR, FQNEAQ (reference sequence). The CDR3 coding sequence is TGTGCCAGCAGCCTACTCCAGGGTGTCGACACCGGGGAGCTGTTTTTT. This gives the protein CASSLLQGVDTGELFF.

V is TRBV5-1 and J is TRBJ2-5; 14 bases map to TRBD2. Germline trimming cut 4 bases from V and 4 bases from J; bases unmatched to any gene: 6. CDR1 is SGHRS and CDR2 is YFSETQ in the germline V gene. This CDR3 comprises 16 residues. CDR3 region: CASSMTSGRALETQYF. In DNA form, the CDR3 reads TGCGCCAGCAGCATGACTAGCGGGAGGGCCTTAGAGACCCAGTACTTC.

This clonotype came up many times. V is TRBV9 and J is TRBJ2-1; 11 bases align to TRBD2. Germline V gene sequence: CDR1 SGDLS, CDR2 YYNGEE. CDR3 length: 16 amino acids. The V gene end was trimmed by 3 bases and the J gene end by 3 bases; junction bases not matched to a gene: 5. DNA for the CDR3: TGTGCCAGCAGCGCTTCTACTAGCGGGGGCTACAATGAGCAGTTCTTC. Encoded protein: CASSASTSGGYNEQFF.

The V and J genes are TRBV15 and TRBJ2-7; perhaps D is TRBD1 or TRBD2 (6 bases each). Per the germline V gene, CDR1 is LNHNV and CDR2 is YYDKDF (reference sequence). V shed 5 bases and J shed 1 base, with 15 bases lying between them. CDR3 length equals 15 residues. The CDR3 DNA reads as TGTGCCACCAGCCGGCGAGGGGGGTCGTCCTACGAGCAGTACTTC. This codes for CATSRRGGSSYEQYF.

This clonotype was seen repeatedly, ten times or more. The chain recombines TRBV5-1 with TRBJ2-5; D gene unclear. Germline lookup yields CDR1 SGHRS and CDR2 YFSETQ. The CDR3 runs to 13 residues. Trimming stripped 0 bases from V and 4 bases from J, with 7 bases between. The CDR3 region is CASSLEGSETQYF. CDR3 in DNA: TGCGCCAGCAGCTTGGAAGGGTCAGAGACCCAGTACTTC.

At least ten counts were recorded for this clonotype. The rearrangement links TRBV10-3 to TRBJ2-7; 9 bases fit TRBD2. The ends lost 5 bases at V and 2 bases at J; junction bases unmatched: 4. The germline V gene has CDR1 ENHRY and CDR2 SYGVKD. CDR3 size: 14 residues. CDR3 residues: CAISLSGRPYEQYF. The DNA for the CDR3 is TGTGCCATCAGTTTGAGCGGGAGGCCCTACGAGCAGTACTTC.

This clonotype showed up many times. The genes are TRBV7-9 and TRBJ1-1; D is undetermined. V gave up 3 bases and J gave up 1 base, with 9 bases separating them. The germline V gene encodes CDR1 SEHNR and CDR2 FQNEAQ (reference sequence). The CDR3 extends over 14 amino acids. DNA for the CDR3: TGTGCCAGCAGCTTTACCTACTCGAACACTGAAGCTTTCTTT. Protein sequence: CASSFTYSNTEAFF.

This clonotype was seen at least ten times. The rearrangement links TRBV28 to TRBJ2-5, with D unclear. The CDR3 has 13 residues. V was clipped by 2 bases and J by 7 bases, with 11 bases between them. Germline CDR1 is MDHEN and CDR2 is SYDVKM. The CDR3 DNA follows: TGTGCCAGCAGTTTAATAGGCGGCGGGACCCAGTACTTC. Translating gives CASSLIGGGTQYF.

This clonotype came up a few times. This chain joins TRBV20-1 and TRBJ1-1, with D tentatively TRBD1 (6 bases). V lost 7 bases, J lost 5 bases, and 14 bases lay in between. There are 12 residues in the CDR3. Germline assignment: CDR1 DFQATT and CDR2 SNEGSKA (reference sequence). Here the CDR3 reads CSVRGGFTEAFF. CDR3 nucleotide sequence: TGCAGTGTGAGGGGGGGTTTTACTGAAGCTTTCTTT.

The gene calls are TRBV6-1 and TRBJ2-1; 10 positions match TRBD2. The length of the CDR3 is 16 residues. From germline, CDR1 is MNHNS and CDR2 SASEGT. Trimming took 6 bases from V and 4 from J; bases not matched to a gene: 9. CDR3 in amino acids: CASSSTSGGAYNEQFF. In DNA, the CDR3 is TGTGCCAGCAGCTCCACCAGCGGGGGGGCTTACAATGAGCAGTTCTTC.

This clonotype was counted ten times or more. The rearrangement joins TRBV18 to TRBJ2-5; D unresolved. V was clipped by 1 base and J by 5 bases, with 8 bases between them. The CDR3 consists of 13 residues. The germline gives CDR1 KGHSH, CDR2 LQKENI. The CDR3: CASSPRGRETQYF. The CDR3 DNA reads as TGTGCCAGCTCACCACGTGGACGGGAGACCCAGTACTTC.

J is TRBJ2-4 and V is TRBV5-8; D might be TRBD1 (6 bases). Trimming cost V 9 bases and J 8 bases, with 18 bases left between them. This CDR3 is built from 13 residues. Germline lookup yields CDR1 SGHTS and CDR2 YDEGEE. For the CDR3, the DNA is TGTGCCACCCTGGTCAAACAGGGTGACATTCAGTACTTC. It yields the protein CATLVKQGDIQYF. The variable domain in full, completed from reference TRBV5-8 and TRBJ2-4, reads EAGVTQSPTHLIKTRGQQATLRCSPISGHTSVYWYQQALGLGLQFLLWYDEGEERNRGNFPPRFSGRQFPNYSSELNVNALELEDSALYLCATLVKQGDIQYFGAGTRLSVL.

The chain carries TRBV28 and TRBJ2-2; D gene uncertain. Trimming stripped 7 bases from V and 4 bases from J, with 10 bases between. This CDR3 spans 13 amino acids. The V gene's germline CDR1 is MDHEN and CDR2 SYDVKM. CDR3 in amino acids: CASIRARTGELFF. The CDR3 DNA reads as TGTGCCAGCATTCGAGCGCGCACCGGGGAGCTGTTTTTT.

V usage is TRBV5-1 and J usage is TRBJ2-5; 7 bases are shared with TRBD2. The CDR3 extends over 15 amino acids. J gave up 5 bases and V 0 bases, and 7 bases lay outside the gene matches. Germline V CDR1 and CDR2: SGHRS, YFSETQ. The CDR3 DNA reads TGCGCCAGCAGCTTGGGGGGGACTATCCGGGAGACCCAGTACTTC. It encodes CASSLGGTIRETQYF.

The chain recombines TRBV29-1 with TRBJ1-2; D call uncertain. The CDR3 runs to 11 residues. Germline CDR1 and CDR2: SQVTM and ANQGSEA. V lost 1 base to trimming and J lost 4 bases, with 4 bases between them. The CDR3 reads CSVEGFYGYTF. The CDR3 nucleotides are TGCAGCGTTGAAGGGTTCTATGGCTACACCTTC.

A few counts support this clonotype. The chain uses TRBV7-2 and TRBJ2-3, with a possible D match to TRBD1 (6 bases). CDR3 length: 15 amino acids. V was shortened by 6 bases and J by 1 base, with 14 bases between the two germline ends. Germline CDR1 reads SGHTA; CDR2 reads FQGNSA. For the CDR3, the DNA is TGTGCCAGCAGGTCCGGACAGACACGCACAGATACGCAGTATTTT. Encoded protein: CASRSGQTRTDTQYF.

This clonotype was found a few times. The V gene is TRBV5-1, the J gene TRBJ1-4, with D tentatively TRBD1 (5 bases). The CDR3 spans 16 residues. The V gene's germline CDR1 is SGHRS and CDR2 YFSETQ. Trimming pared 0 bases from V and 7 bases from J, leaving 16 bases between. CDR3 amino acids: CASSLVFRLGGEKLFF. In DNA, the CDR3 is TGCGCCAGCAGCTTGGTATTTCGGCTCGGGGGTGAAAAACTGTTTTTT.

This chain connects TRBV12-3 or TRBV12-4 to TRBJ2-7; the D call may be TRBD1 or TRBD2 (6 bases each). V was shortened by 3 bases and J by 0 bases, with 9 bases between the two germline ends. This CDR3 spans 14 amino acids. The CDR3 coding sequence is TGTGCCAGCAGTTTCGCGGGACACTCCTACGAGCAGTACTTC. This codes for CASSFAGHSYEQYF.

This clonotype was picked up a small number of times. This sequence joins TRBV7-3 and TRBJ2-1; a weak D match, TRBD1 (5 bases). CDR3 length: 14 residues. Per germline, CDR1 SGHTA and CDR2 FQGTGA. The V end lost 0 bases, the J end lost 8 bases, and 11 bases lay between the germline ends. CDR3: CASSLTRASDEQFF. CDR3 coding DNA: TGTGCCAGCAGCTTAACCAGGGCGTCCGATGAGCAGTTCTTC.

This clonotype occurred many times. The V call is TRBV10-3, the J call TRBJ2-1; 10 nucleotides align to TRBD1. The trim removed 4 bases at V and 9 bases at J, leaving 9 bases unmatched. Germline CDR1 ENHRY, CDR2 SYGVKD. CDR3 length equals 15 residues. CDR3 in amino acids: CAISGRDRGMGEQFF. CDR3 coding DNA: TGTGCCATCAGTGGCCGGGACAGGGGAATGGGTGAGCAGTTCTTC.

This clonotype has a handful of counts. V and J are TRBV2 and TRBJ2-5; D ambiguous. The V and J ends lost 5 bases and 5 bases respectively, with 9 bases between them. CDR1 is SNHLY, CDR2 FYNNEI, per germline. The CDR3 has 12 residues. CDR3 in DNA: TGTGCCAGCAGTACCGTCCGGGAGACCCAGTACTTC. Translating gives CASSTVRETQYF.